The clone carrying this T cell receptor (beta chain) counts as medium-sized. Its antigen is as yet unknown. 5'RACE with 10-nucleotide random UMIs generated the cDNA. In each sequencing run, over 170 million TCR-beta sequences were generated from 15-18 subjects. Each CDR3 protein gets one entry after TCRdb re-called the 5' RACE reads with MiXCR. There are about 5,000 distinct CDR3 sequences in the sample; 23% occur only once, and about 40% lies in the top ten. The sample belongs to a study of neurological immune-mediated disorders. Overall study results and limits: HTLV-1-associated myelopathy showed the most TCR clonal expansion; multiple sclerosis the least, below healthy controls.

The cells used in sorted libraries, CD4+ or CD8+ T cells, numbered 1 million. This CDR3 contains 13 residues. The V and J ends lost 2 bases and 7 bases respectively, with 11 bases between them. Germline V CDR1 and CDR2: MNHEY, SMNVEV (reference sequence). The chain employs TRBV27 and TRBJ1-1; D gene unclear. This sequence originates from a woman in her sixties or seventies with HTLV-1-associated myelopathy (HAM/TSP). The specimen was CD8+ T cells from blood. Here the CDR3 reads CASSLSTASEAFF. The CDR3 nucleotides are TGTGCCAGCAGTTTAAGCACGGCCAGTGAAGCTTTCTTT.